This T cell receptor (beta chain) is from a study of blood T cell repertoires in COVID-19. This CDR3 has 15 amino acids. Trimming cost V 3 bases and J 7 bases, with 16 bases left between them. Per germline, CDR1 MNHEY and CDR2 SVGAGI. The authors' processing: Amplified reference gene primers provided the basis for estimating nucleated cell counts. Sequenced by immunoSEQ multiplex PCR; TCRdb stores in-frame clones only, minus some. For V, J and clone size, that table is used; D and trimming come from the DNA. The sample lists 250,000 or so clones, about 84% occurring once. The clonotype comes from a man aged 55 to 69 who had recovered from COVID-19. The material sequenced was PBMCs or T cells enriched from blood (not recorded which). This chain links TRBV6-5 with TRBJ1-3; D is undetermined. CDR3 nucleotide sequence: TGTGCCAGCAGTTATGCAGCGGGGATAGCGAACACCATATATTTT. This gives the protein CASSYAAGIANTIYF.